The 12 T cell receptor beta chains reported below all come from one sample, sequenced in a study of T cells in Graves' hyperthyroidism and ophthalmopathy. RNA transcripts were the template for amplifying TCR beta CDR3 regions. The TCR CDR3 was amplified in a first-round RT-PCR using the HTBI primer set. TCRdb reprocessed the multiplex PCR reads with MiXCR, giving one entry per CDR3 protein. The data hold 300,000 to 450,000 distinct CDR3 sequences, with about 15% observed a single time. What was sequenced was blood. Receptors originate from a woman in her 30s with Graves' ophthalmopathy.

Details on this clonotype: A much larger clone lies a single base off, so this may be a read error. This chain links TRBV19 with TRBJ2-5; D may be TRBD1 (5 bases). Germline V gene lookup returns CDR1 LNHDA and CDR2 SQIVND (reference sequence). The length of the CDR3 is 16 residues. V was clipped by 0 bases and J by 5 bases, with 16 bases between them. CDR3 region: CASSIEPKGAEETQYF. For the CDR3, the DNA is TGTGCCAGTAGTATAGAACCGAAAGGGGCGGAGGAGACCCAGTACTTC.

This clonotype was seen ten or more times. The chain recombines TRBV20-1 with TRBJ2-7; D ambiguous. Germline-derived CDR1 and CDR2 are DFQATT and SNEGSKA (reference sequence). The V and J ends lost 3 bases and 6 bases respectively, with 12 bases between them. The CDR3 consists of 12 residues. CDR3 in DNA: TGCAGTGCTAGGGACGGGTTTGGCGAGCAGTACTTC. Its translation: CSARDGFGEQYF.

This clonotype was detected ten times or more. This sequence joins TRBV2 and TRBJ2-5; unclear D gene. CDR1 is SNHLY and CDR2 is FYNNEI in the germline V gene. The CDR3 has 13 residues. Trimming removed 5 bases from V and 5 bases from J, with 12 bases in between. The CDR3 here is CASSLKRAETQYF. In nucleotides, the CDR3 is TGTGCCAGCAGTCTCAAGCGAGCGGAGACCCAGTACTTC.

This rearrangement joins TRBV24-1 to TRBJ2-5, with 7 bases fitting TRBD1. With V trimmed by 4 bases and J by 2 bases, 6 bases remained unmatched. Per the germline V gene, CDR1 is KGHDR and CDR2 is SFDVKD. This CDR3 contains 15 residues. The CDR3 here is CATSERTGTQETQYF. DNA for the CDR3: TGTGCCACCAGTGAACGGACAGGAACACAAGAGACCCAGTACTTC.

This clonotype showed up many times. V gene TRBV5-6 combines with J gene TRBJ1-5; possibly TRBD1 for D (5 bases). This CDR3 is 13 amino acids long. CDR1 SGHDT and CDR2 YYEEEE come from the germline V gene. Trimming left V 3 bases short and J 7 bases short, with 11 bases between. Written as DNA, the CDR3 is TGTGCCAGCAGCTGGTGGGGGGAGCAGCCCCAGCATTTT. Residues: CASSWWGEQPQHF.

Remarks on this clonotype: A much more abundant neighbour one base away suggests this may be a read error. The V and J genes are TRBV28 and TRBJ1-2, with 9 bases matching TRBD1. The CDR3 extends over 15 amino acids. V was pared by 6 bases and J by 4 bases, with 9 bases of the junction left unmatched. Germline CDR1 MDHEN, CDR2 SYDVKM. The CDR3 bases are TGTGCCAGCAGCACCCACCTGGACAGGGGCTATGGCTACACCTTC. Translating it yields CASSTHLDRGYGYTF.

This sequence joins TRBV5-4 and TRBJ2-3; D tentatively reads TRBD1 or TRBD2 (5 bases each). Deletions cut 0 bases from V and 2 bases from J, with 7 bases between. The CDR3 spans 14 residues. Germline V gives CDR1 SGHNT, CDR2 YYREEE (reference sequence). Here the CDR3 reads CASSLAGTTDTQYF. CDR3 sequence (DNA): TGTGCCAGCAGCTTGGCGGGGACCACAGATACGCAGTATTTT.

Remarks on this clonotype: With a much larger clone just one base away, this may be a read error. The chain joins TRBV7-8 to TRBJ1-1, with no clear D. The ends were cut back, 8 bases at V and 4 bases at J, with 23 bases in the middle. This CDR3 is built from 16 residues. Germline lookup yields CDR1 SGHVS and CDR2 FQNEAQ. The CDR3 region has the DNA TGTGCCAGCGTGTCCCGCTCGGACGGTGGGGTCACTGAAGCTTTCTTT. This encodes CASVSRSDGGVTEAFF.

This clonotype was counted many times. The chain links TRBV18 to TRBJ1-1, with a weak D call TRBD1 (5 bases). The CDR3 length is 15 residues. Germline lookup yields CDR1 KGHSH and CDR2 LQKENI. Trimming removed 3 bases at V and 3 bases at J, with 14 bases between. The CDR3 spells CASSPGRELDTEAFF. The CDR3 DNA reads TGTGCCAGCTCACCTGGCAGGGAGTTGGACACTGAAGCTTTCTTT.

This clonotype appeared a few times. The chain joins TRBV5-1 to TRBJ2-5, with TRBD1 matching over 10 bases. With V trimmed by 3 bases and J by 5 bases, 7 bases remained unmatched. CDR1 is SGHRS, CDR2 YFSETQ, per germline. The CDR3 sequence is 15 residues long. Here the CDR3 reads CASSSSTGGGETQYF. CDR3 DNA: TGCGCCAGCAGCTCGTCGACAGGGGGCGGGGAGACCCAGTACTTC.

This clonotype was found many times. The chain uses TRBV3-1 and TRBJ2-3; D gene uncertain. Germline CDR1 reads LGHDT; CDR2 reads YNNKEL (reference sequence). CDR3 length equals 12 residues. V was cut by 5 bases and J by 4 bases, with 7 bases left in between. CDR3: CASSSFADTQYF. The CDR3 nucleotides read TGTGCCAGCAGCTCATTTGCAGATACGCAGTATTTT.

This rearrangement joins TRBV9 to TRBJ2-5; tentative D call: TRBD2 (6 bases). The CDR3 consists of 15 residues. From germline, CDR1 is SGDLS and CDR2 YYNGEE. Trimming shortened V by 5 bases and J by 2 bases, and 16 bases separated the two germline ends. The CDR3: CASSSRDLYQETQYF. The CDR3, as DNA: TGTGCCAGCAGTTCCAGGGACTTGTATCAAGAGACCCAGTACTTC.